These T cell receptor beta chains were read from a single sample in a study of blood T cell repertoires in COVID-19. Some clones are missing from TCRdb's copy, which holds only in-frame ones; the method was immunoSEQ multiplex PCR. The table shows a few hundred thousand clones, with about 80% occurring only once. Sequences were obtained from PBMCs or T cells enriched from blood (not recorded which). The receptors derive from a woman in her thirties or forties with acute COVID-19. The CDR3 runs from the conserved cysteine through the conserved F or W. A D gene is named only where the DNA matches it firmly. Size tells how often a clone was seen (once, few, many) or the class of an expanded clone, and some rows leave it out.

-,TRBV7-9,medium-sized,TRBJ2-6,TGTGCCAGCAGCTTAGAGCCAGGCAACGTCCTGACTTTC,CASSLEPGNVLTF
-,TRBV2,-,TRBJ1-2,TGTGCCAGCAGTGAAAGTGGACTAATCCTCTATGGCTACACCTTC,CASSESGLILYGYTF
TRBD1,TRBV19,-,TRBJ1-6,TGTGCCAGCCAGGGGGGATCCTATAATTCACCCCTCCACTTT,CASQGGSYNSPLHF
-,TRBV7-9,-,TRBJ1-1,TGTGCCAGCAGCCTATTGAACACTGAAGCTTTCTTT,CASSLLNTEAFF
TRBD1,TRBV19,-,TRBJ1-5,TGTGCCAGTAGTACCGCCGGGACAGGGGGCGATCAGCCCCAGCATTTT,CASSTAGTGGDQPQHF
TRBD1,TRBV7-9,-,TRBJ1-2,TGTGCCAGCAGCTTAAAGGACAGGGGCTATGGCTACACCTTC,CASSLKDRGYGYTF
-,TRBV4-1,-,TRBJ1-1,TGCGCCAGCAGCCGGACTGGGACTGAAGCTTTCTTT,CASSRTGTEAFF
-,TRBV5-1,-,TRBJ2-3,TGCGCCAGCAGCTTGGGATCAGATAGCACAGATACGCAGTATTTT,CASSLGSDSTDTQYF
-,TRBV14,-,TRBJ1-3,TGTGCCAGCAGCCAGTTCGATGGCCGATCTGGAAACACCATATATTTT,CASSQFDGRSGNTIYF
-,TRBV7-2,-,TRBJ2-3,TGTGCCAGCAGCTTAACGTGGGCTCCAGATACGCAGTATTTT,CASSLTWAPDTQYF
TRBD1,TRBV5-5,once,TRBJ1-2,TGTGCCAGCAGCCTGGCGTCTACAGGGGGCGATAACTATGGCTACACCTTC,CASSLASTGGDNYGYTF
-,TRBV27,-,TRBJ2-2,TGTGCCAGCACGCGGGACTTTGGAGGGGAGCTGTTTTTT,CASTRDFGGELFF
-,TRBV7-2,-,TRBJ1-2,TGTGCCAGCAGCTTAGTGGGGGGGGACTATGGCTACACCTTC,CASSLVGGDYGYTF
TRBD1,TRBV4-2,-,TRBJ2-7,TGTGCCAGCAGCCACGCAGGGGGACAGAAGCACGAGCAGTACTTC,CASSHAGGQKHEQYF
-,TRBV19,-,TRBJ1-4,TGTGCCAGCGGGGTACTGAATGAAAAACTGTTTTTT,CASGVLNEKLFF
TRBD1,TRBV18,-,TRBJ1-6,TGTGCCAGCTCACCGCTCTCAGGACAGGGGCGAGACTCACCCCTCCACTTT,CASSPLSGQGRDSPLHF
-,TRBV24-1,-,TRBJ1-2,TGTGCCACCTCGGGGGGGCAGGGCTACACCTTC,CATSGGQGYTF
TRBD2,TRBV7-2,-,TRBJ2-1,TGTGCCAGCAGCTCACTAGCGGGGAATGAGCAGTTCTTC,CASSSLAGNEQFF
TRBD1,TRBV5-1,-,TRBJ1-1,TGCGCCAGCAGCCCCGGGACAGGGGTGAAGGGAACTGAAGCTTTCTTT,CASSPGTGVKGTEAFF
-,TRBV11-1,-,TRBJ2-1,TGTGCCAGCACTAAGGGGGGGTGGAATGAGCAGTTCTTC,CASTKGGWNEQFF
-,TRBV10-3,-,TRBJ1-4,TGTGCCACTCGGGGGGCAACTAATGAAAAACTGTTTTTT,CATRGATNEKLFF
-,TRBV3-1/TRBV3-2,-,TRBJ1-1,TGTGCCAGCAGCCAAGGATTCGGAGTAATGAACACTGAAGCTTTCTTT,CASSQGFGVMNTEAFF
TRBD1,TRBV19,once,TRBJ1-2,TGTGCCAGTAGTATAGGTGCAGGGGGCGTTGGCTACACCTTC,CASSIGAGGVGYTF
TRBD2,TRBV13,once,TRBJ2-7,TGTGCCAGCACCAAATTGGGAGGAACTAGCGGCTACGAGCAGTACTTC,CASTKLGGTSGYEQYF
TRBD1,TRBV28,-,TRBJ1-4,TGTGCCAGCAGCCCAGGACAGGGTGGAAAACTGTTTTTT,CASSPGQGGKLFF
-,TRBV2,-,TRBJ1-1,TGTGCCAGCAAAACAGAAATGAACACTGAAGCTTTCTTT,CASKTEMNTEAFF
TRBD2,TRBV28,-,TRBJ2-7,TGTGCCAGCAGTTTATTCGCTAGCGGGGTCTACGAGCAGTACTTC,CASSLFASGVYEQYF
-,TRBV6-2/TRBV6-3,once,TRBJ1-1,TGTGCCAGCAGTTACTCGATGGCAGGGGTCACTGAAGCTTTCTTT,CASSYSMAGVTEAFF
TRBD1,TRBV6-4,-,TRBJ1-2,TGTGCCAGCAGACGGGACAGTTCTACCGGAGGCTACACCTTC,CASRRDSSTGGYTF
-,TRBV18,-,TRBJ1-3,TGTGCCAGCTCCGACCAGAAAGGTGGCCAGGGGAGTTTT,CASSDQKGGQGSF
-,TRBV2,-,TRBJ1-1,TGTGCCAGCCTCCGCGGGGAGAGCACTGAAGCTTTCTTT,CASLRGESTEAFF
-,TRBV7-8,-,TRBJ1-4,TGTGCCAGCAGCTTAAGGTGGAGTTTTGCTAATGAAAAACTGTTTTTT,CASSLRWSFANEKLFF
TRBD2,TRBV5-1,-,TRBJ2-3,TGCGCCAGCAGCCTCAAAATCGGAGGACCTAGCGGTTACACAGATACGCAGTATTTT,CASSLKIGGPSGYTDTQYF
TRBD1,TRBV19,-,TRBJ2-7,TGTGCCAGTAGTATAGCGGGGACAGCCGCCTACGAGCAGTACTTC,CASSIAGTAAYEQYF
-,TRBV7-9,-,TRBJ2-7,TGTGCCAGCAGCTTAAACGGGGTCCAGGGGCTGAGGACCTACGAGCAGTACTTC,CASSLNGVQGLRTYEQYF
TRBD1,TRBV30,-,TRBJ1-3,TGTGCCTGGAACCGGGACAGGGGATCTGGAAACACCATATATTTT,CAWNRDRGSGNTIYF
TRBD1,TRBV2,-,TRBJ1-2,TGTGCCAGCAGTACCGGGACAGTCTATGGCTACACCTTC,CASSTGTVYGYTF
TRBD1,TRBV9,-,TRBJ1-1,TGTGCCAGCAGCGTAGGTGGGACAGGGGGCGCAAACACTGAAGCTTTCTTT,CASSVGGTGGANTEAFF
TRBD1,TRBV11-2,-,TRBJ1-2,TGTGCCAGCAGCTTGGACCCCGGGACAGCTTATGGCTACACCTTC,CASSLDPGTAYGYTF